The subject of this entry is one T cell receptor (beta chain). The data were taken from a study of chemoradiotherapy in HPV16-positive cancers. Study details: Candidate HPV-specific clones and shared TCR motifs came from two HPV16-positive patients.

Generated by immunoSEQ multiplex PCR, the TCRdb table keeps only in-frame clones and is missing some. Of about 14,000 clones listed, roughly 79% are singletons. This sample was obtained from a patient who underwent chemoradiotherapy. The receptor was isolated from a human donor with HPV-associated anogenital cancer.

The CDR3 nucleotides are TGTGCCAGCAGCTTCGCCGGGACTAGCGGTTACAATGAGCAGTTCTTC. It yields the protein CASSFAGTSGYNEQFF. The V and J genes are TRBV7-3 and TRBJ2-1, with 11 positions matching TRBD2. This CDR3 has 16 amino acids. The germline gives CDR1 SGHTA, CDR2 FQGTGA. Losses at the gene ends were 3 bases for V and 4 bases for J; bases not matched to a gene: 5.